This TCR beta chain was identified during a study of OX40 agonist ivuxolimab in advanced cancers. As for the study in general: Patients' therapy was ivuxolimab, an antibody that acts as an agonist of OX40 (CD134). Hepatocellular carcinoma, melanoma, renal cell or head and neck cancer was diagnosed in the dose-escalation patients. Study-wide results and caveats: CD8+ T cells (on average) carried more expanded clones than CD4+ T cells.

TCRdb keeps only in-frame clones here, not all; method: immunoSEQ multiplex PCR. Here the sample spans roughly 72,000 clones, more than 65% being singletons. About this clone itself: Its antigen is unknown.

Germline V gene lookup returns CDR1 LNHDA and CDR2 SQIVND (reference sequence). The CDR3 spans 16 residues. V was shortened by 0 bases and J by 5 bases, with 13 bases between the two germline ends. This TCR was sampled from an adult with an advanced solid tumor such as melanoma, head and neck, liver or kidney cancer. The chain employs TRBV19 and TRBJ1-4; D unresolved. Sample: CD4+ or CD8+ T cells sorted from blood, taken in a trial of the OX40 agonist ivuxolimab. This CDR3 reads CASSIDGVRLNEKLFF. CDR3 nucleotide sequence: TGTGCCAGTAGTATAGACGGGGTGCGCTTGAATGAAAAACTGTTTTTT.